This T cell receptor (beta chain) was sequenced during a study of blood T cell repertoires in COVID-19. Study overall: Acute and convalescent COVID-19 specimens originated in the United States, Italy and Spain. Nucleic acid was either cDNA or gDNA, and it came from T cells, B-cell-depleted T cells, or PBMCs.

Only a few counts were recorded for this clone. Measured with immunoSEQ multiplex PCR; TCRdb has only the in-frame clones, and not every one. This sample has about 180,000 clones, with 70% to 80% found just once. Individuals drawn from 24 US areas were roughly 18 to 95 years old. Germline CDR1 is LNHDA and CDR2 is SQIVND (reference sequence). This CDR3 has 13 amino acids. V lost 4 bases to trimming and J lost 9 bases; unmatched junction nucleotides: 4. The rearrangement uses TRBV19 and TRBJ2-4, with 9 bases matching TRBD2. The sequence came from a woman aged 45-60 years who had recovered from COVID-19. Input material: PBMCs or T cells enriched from blood (not recorded which). CDR3 amino acids: CASSSGRASIQYF. Written as DNA, the CDR3 is TGTGCCAGTAGTAGCGGGAGGGCATCCATTCAGTACTTC.